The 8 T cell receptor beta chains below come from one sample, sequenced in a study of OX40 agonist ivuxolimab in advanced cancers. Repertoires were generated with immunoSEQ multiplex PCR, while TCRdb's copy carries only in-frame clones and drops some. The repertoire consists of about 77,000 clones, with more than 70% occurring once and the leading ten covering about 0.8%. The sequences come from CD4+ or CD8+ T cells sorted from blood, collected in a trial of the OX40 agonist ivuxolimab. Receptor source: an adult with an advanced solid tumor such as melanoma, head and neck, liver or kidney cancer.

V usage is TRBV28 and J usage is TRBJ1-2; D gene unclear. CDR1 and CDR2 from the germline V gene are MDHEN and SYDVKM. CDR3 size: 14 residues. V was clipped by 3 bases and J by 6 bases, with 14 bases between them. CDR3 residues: CASSFEGLNDGYTF. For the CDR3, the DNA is TGTGCCAGCAGTTTTGAGGGTCTGAACGATGGCTACACCTTC.

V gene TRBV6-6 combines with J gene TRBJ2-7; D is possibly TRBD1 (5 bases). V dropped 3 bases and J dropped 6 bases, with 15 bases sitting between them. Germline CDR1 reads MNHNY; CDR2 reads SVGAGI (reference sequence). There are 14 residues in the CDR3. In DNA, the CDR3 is TGTGCCAGCAGTTATATGGAAAGGGGTGGCGAGCAGTACTTC. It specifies CASSYMERGGEQYF.

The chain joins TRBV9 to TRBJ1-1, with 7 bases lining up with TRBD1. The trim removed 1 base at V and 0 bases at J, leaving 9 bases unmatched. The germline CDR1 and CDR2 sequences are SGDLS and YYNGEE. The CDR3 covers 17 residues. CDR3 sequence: CASSVRQGGGMNTEAFF. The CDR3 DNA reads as TGTGCCAGCAGCGTAAGGCAGGGGGGCGGCATGAACACTGAAGCTTTCTTT.

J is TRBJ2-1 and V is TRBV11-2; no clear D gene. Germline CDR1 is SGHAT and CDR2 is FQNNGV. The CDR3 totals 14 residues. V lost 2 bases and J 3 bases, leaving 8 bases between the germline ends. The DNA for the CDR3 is TGTGCCAGCAGCTTAACCGCTAACTACAATGAGCAGTTCTTC. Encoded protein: CASSLTANYNEQFF.

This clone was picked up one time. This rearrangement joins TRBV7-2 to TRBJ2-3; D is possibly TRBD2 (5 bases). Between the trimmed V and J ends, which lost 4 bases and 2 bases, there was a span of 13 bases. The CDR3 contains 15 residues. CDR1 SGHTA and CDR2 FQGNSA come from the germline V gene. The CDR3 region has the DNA TGTGCCAGCAGCTATCTAGCTTCCGACACAGATACGCAGTATTTT. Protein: CASSYLASDTDTQYF.

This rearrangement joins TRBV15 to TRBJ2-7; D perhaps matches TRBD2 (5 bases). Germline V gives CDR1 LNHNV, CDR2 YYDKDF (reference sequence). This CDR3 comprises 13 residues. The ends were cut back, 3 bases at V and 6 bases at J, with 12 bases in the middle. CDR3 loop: CATSRVRGTEQYF. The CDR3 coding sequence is TGTGCCACCAGCAGGGTACGGGGTACCGAGCAGTACTTC.

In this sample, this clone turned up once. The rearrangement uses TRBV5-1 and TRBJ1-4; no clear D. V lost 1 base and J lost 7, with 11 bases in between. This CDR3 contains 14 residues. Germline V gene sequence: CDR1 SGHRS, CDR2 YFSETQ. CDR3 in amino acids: CASSLRPEFEKLFF. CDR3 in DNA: TGCGCCAGCAGCTTGAGGCCGGAGTTTGAAAAACTGTTTTTT. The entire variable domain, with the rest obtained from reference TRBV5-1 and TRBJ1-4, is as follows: KAGVTQTPRYLIKTRGQQVTLSCSPISGHRSVSWYQQTPGQGLQFLFEYFSETQRNKGNFPGRFSGRQFSNSRSEMNVSTLELGDSALYLCASSLRPEFEKLFFGSGTQLSVL.

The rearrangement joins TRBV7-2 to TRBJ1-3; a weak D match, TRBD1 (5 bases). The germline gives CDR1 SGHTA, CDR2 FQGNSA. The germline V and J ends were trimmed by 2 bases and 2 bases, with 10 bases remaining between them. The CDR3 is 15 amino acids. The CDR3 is CASSLRVGAGNTIYF. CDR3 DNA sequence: TGTGCCAGCAGCTTAAGAGTGGGGGCTGGAAACACCATATATTTT.